A single sample is the source of the 10 T cell receptor beta chains below, sequenced in a study of metastatic and nonmetastatic thyroid tumors. Every patient was untreated before thyroid surgery. MiXCR reprocessed the PCR reads for TCRdb. This table has roughly 12,000 clones, 35% to 45% appearing once. Input material: tumor tissue. Every receptor here comes from a female donor with papillary thyroid cancer or a benign thyroid nodule (not recorded which). Some clones in this sample may be carry-over from other donors' samples.

In this sample, this clone turned up a few times. V and J are TRBV27 and TRBJ2-2; TRBD2 matches at 7 bases. The V segment lost 7 bases and the J segment 7 bases; nucleotides outside the gene matches: 9. Germline V lookup: CDR1 MNHEY, CDR2 SMNVEV (reference sequence). The CDR3 is 14 amino acids. Here the CDR3 DNA reads TGTGCCAGCATACTAGCGTGGGGTGGCGGGGAGCTGTTTTTT. As protein: CASILAWGGGELFF.

This chain joins TRBV24-1 and TRBJ2-7; tentatively, D is TRBD1 or TRBD2 (5 bases each). Trimming shortened V by 3 bases and J by 2 bases, and 10 bases separated the two germline ends. CDR3 length: 14 amino acids. CDR1 and CDR2 from the germline V gene are KGHDR and SFDVKD. The CDR3 DNA reads TGTGCCACCAGTGATGGGGACGGAGCCTACGAGCAGTACTTC. This gives the protein CATSDGDGAYEQYF.

The chain combines TRBV5-8 with TRBJ2-1; 14 bases are shared with TRBD2. Germline CDR1 reads SGHTS; CDR2 reads YDEGEE. J was trimmed by 5 bases and V by 2 bases; bases with no gene match: 12. This CDR3 has 19 amino acids. The CDR3 loop is CASSFPTSGRESVHNEQFF. CDR3 bases: TGTGCCAGCAGCTTTCCGACTAGCGGGAGGGAGTCGGTACACAATGAGCAGTTCTTC.

This clone was seen a handful of times. The CDR3 here is CASSEGGTGELFF. CDR3 bases: TGCGCCAGCAGTGAGGGGGGGACCGGGGAGCTGTTTTTT. V gene TRBV10-1 combines with J gene TRBJ2-2; possibly TRBD2 for D (6 bases). The germline CDR1 and CDR2 sequences are WNHNN and SYGVQD (reference sequence). This CDR3 has 13 residues. Trimming took off 2 bases at V and 5 bases at J, with 6 bases between the two ends.

Comment on this clone: One base away lies a much larger clone, so this may be a sequencing read error. This chain links TRBV11-2 with TRBJ2-1, with D uncertain. Germline V gene sequence: CDR1 SGHAT, CDR2 FQNNGV. CDR3 length: 14 residues. CDR3 DNA: TGTGCCGGCAGCTTAGGTGGCGTACGAAATGAGCAGTTCTTC. This translates into CAGSLGGVRNEQFF. The entire variable domain, with the rest obtained from reference TRBV11-2 and TRBJ2-1, is as follows: EAGVAQSPRYKIIEKRQSVAFWCNPISGHATLYWYQQILGQGPKLLIQFQNNGVVDDSQLPKDRFSAERLKGVDSTLKIQPAKLEDSAVYLCAGSLGGVRNEQFFGPGTRLTVL.

The CDR3: CSALQGSSYEQYF. CDR3 sequence (DNA): TGCAGTGCTCTCCAGGGTTCCTCCTACGAGCAGTACTTC. The chain uses TRBV20-1 and TRBJ2-7; D perhaps matches TRBD1 (5 bases). The V end was cut by 5 bases, the J end by 0 bases, with 11 bases between. Germline CDR1 is DFQATT and CDR2 is SNEGSKA (reference sequence). The CDR3 is 13 amino acids.

The chain joins TRBV28 to TRBJ2-1, with D possibly TRBD1 on 6 matching bases. V was shortened by 5 bases and J by 0 bases, with 14 bases between the two germline ends. The CDR3 is 16 residues long. Looked up from germline, CDR1 is MDHEN and CDR2 is SYDVKM. The DNA for the CDR3 is TGTGCCAGCAGTAGACAGGTCCCCCTCTCCTACAATGAGCAGTTCTTC. Protein product: CASSRQVPLSYNEQFF.

The sample holds a few counts of this clone. This sequence joins TRBV6-1 and TRBJ2-1, with D tentatively TRBD1 or TRBD2 (6 bases each). Trimming removed 3 bases at V and 0 bases at J, with 12 bases between. Germline V gives CDR1 MNHNS, CDR2 SASEGT. There are 16 residues in the CDR3. The CDR3 bases are TGTGCCAGCAGTGATCTCGGGGGCCTCTCCTACAATGAGCAGTTCTTC. It is translated as CASSDLGGLSYNEQFF.

This clone appeared a few times. The chain uses TRBV6-5 and TRBJ2-5, with 8 nucleotides matching TRBD2. The CDR3 loop spans 19 amino acids. Trimming cost V 0 bases and J 2 bases; bases outside gene matches: 14. In germline, CDR1 is MNHEY, CDR2 SVGAGI. CDR3 amino acids: CASSYSRAGAEKSQETQYF. CDR3 nucleotides: TGTGCCAGCAGTTACTCTCGAGCGGGAGCCGAAAAATCACAAGAGACCCAGTACTTC.

The V and J genes are TRBV15 and TRBJ2-3, with 11 bases matching TRBD2. Germline V CDR1 and CDR2: LNHNV, YYDKDF (reference sequence). There are 15 residues in the CDR3. V lost 6 bases, J lost 0 bases, and 2 bases stayed unmatched. CDR3 residues: CATSLAGGSTDTQYF. The CDR3 DNA follows: TGTGCCACCAGTTTAGCGGGGGGGAGCACAGATACGCAGTATTTT.